This T cell receptor beta chain comes out of a study of T cell repertoires in cytomegalovirus infection. About the research overall: An indication of both CMV infection and matching HLA type came from public TCR beta signatures.

This clonotype was seen ten or more times. In TCRdb, the reads were re-called with MiXCR into one record per CDR3 protein. In the table there are 450,000 to 600,000 distinct CDR3 sequences, about 11% of which are singletons. V lost 4 bases and J lost 3, with 17 bases in between. This CDR3 comprises 16 residues. Germline V lookup: CDR1 SGHTA, CDR2 FQGNSA. Source material: PBMCs. J is TRBJ2-3 and V is TRBV7-2; possible D gene TRBD2, 6 bases. This clonotype was sampled from a human donor in good health (CMV status not recorded). Some clones in this sample may be carry-over from other donors' samples. DNA of the CDR3: TGTGCCAGCAGCTCCCAAGGAGGGAGAGGGACAGATACGCAGTATTTT. As protein: CASSSQGGRGTDTQYF.